The TCR beta chain under discussion was sequenced for a study of CD8+CD57+ T cells in acquired aplastic anemia. Overall study results and limits: Found in both controls and patients were around 29 CD8+ CDR3 sequences.

Genomic DNA constituted the template upon which TCR beta VDJ and CDR3 profiling was performed. TCRdb passed the reads through MiXCR, listing each CDR3 protein once. The top ten clones hold roughly 3.5% of a sample with approximately 150,000 distinct CDR3 sequences, more than 45% of them seen once. This clonotype was recorded many times. Its specificity is not known. CD8+CD57+ cell expansion had been shown by flow cytometry in patients chosen for sequencing. Severe acquired aplastic anemia was present in all patients. The germline CDR1 and CDR2 sequences are LGHNA and YSLEER. Trimming cost V 2 bases and J 13 bases, with 23 bases left between them. The CDR3 consists of 15 residues.

This chain links TRBV4-3 with TRBJ2-5; D is possibly TRBD1 (6 bases). Sequenced: sorted CD4+, CD8+, or CD8+CD57+ T cells (not recorded which) from PBMCs. The clonotype originates from a human donor with aplastic anemia. CDR3 DNA sequence: TGCGCCAGCAGCCAAAGTCGGACAGACCCTCGTGTTTTGTACTTC. Its protein product is CASSQSRTDPRVLYF.